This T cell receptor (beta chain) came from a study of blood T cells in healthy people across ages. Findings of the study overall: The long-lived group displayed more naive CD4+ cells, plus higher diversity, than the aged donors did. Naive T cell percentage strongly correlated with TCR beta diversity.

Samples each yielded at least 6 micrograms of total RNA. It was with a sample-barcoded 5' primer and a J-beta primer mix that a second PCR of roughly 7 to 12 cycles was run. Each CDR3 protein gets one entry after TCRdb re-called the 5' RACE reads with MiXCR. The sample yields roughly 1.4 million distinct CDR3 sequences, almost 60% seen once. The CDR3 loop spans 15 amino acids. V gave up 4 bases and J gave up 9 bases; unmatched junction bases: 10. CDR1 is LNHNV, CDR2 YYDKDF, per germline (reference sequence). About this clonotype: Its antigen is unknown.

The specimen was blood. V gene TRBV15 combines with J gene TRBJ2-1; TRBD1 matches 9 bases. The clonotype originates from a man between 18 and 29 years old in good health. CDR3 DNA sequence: TGTGCCACCAGCATCCTCAGGACAGGGGATGGTGAGCAGTTCTTC. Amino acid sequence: CATSILRTGDGEQFF.